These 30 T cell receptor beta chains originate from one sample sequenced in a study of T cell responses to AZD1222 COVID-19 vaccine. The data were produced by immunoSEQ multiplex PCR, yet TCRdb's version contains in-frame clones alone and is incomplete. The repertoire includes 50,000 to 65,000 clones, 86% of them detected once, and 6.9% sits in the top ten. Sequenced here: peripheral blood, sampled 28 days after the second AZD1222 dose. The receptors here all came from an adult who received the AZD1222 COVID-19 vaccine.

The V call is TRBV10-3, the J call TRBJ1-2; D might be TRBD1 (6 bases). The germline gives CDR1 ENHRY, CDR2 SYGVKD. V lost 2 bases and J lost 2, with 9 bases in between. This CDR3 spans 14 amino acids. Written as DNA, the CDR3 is TGTGCCATCAGTGAGCAGGGGTCAAACTATGGCTACACCTTC. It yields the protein CAISEQGSNYGYTF.

In DNA form, the CDR3 reads TGTGCCAGCAGTTACTTAGGCAGCACAGATACGCAGTATTTT. Translating it yields CASSYLGSTDTQYF. The J gene is TRBJ2-3, the V gene TRBV6-5; D ambiguous. The V gene lost 1 base and the J gene lost 0 bases, with 5 bases spanning the gap. The CDR3 is made up of 14 amino acids. In germline, CDR1 is MNHEY, CDR2 SVGAGI.

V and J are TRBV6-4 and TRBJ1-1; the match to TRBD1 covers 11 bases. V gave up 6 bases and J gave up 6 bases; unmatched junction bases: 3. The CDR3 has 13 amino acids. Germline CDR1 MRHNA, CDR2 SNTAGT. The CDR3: CASRRGQGAEAFF. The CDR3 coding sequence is TGTGCCAGCAGGAGGGGACAGGGGGCTGAAGCTTTCTTT.

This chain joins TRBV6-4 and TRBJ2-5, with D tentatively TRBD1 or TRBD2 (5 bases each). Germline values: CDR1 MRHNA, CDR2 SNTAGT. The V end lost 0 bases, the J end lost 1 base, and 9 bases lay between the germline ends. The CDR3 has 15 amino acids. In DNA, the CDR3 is TGTGCCAGCAGTGACTCTGGGGGTACCCAAGAGACCCAGTACTTC. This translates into CASSDSGGTQETQYF.

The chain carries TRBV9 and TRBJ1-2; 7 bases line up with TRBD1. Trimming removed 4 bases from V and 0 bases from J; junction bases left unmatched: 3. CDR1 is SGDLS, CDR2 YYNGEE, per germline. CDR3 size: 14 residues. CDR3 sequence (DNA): TGTGCCAGCAGCTCGGGACAGACTAACTATGGCTACACCTTC. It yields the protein CASSSGQTNYGYTF.

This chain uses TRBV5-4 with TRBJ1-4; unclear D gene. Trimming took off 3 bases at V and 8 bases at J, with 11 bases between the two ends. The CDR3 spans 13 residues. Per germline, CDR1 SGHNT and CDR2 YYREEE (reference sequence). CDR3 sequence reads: CASSSDSTEKLFF. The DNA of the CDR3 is TGTGCCAGCAGCTCCGACTCTACGGAAAAACTGTTTTTT.

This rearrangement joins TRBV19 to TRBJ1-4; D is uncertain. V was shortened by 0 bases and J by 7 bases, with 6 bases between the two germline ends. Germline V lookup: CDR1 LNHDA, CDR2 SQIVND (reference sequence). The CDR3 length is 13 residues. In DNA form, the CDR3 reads TGTGCCAGTAGTATAGACAACGGTGAAAAACTGTTTTTT. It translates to CASSIDNGEKLFF.

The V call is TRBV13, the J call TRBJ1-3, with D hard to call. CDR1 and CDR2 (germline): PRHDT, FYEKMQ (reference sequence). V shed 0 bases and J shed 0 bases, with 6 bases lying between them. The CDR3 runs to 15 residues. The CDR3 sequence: CASSLGHISGNTIYF. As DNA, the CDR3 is TGTGCCAGCAGCTTAGGCCACATCTCTGGAAACACCATATATTTT.

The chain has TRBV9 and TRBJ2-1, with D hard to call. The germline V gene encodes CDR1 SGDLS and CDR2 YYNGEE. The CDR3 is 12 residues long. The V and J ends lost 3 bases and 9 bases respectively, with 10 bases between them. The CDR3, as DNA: TGTGCCAGCAGCGGGGCGTTTGGTGAGCAGTTCTTC. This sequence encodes CASSGAFGEQFF.

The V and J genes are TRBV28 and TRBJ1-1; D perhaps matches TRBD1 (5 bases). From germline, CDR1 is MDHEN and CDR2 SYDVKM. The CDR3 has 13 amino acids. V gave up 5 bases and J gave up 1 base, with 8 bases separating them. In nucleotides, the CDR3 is TGTGCCAGCAGTAGGGGCACGAACACTGAAGCTTTCTTT. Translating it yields CASSRGTNTEAFF. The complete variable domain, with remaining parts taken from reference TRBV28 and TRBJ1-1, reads DVKVTQSSRYLVKRTGEKVFLECVQDMDHENMFWYRQDPGLGLRLIYFSYDVKMKEKGDIPEGYSVSREKKERFSLILESASTNQTSMYLCASSRGTNTEAFFGQGTRLTVV.

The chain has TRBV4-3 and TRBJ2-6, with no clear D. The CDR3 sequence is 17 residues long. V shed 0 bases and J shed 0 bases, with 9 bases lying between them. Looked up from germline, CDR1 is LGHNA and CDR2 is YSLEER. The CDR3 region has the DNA TGCGCCAGCAGCCAAGATCACGTCGGCTCTGGGGCCAACGTCCTGACTTTC. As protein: CASSQDHVGSGANVLTF.

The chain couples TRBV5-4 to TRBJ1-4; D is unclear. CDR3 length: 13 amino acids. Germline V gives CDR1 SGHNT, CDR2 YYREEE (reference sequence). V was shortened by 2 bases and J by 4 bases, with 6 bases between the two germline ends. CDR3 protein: CASSFRGNEKLFF. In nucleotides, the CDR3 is TGTGCCAGCAGCTTCCGGGGTAATGAAAAACTGTTTTTT.

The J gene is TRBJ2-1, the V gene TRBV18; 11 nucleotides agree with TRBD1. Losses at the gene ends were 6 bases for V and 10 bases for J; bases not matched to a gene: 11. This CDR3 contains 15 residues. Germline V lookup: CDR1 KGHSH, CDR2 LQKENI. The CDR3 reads CASSPQGQGGREQFF. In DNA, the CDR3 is TGTGCCAGCTCCCCTCAGGGACAGGGGGGAAGGGAGCAGTTCTTC.

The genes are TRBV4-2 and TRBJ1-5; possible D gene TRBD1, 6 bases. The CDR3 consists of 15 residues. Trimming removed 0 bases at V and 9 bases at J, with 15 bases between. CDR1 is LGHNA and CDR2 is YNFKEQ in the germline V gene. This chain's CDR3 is CASSQDGEGGTPQHF. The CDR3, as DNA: TGTGCCAGCAGCCAAGATGGAGAGGGGGGGACGCCCCAGCATTTT.

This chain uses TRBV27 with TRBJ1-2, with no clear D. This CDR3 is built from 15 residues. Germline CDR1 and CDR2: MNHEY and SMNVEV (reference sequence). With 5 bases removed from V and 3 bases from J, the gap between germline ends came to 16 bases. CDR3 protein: CASSRWPSVDYGYTF. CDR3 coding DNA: TGTGCCAGCAGTCGGTGGCCGTCGGTGGACTATGGCTACACCTTC.

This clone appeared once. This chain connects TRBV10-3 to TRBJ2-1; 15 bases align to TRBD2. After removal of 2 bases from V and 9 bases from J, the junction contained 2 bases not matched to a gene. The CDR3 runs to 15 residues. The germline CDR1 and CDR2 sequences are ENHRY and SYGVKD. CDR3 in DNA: TGTGCCATCAGTGAGCGGGGACTAGCGGGGGGTGAGCAGTTCTTC. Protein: CAISERGLAGGEQFF.

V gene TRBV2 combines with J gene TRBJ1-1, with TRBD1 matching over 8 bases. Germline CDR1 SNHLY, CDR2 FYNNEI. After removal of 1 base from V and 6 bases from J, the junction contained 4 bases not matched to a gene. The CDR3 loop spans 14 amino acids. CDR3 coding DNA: TGTGCCAGCAGTGAAGGGACAGGGATTCCTGAAGCTTTCTTT. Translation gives CASSEGTGIPEAFF.

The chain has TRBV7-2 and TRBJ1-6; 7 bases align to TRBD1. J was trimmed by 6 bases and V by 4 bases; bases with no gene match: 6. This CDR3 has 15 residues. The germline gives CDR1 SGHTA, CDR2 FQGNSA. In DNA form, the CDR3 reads TGTGCCAGCAGCTCCCGACAGGGCGTTAATTCACCCCTCCACTTT. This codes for CASSSRQGVNSPLHF.

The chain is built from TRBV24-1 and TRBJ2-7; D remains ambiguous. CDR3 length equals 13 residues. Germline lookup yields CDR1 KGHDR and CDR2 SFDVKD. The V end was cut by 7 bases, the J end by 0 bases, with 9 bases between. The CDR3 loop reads CATRSSNSYEQYF. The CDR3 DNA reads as TGTGCCACCAGGTCCAGTAACTCCTACGAGCAGTACTTC.

The CDR3 nucleotides read TGTGCCAGCAGTGATCCCCGTCTGCTGAGCTCCTACGAGCAGTACTTC. Its protein product is CASSDPRLLSSYEQYF. The chain is built from TRBV6-1 and TRBJ2-7; D is ambiguous. The CDR3 runs 16 residues. Germline V CDR1 and CDR2: MNHNS, SASEGT. V lost 3 bases, J lost 0 bases, and 15 bases lay in between.

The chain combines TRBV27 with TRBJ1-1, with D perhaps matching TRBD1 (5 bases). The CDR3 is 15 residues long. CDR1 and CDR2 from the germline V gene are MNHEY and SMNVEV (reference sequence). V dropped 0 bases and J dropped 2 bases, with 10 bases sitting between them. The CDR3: CASSLSVRGNTEAFF. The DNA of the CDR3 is TGTGCCAGCAGTTTATCGGTGAGGGGAAACACTGAAGCTTTCTTT.

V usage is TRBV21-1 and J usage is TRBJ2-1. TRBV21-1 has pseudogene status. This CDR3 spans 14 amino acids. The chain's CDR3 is CASSPGRVNNEQFF. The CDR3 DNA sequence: TGTGCCAGCAGCCCAGGTAGGGTAAACAATGAGCAGTTCTTC.

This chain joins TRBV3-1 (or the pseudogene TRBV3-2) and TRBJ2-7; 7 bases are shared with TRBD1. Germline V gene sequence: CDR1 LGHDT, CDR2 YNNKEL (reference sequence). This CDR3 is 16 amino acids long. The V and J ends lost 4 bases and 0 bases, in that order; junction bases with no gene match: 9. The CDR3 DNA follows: TGTGCCAGCAGCCCGAAGATTGCAGGGGGCTCCTACGAGCAGTACTTC. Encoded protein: CASSPKIAGGSYEQYF.

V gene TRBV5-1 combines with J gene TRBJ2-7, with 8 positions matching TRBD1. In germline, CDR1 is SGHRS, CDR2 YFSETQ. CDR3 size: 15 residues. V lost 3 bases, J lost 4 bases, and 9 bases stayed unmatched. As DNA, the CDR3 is TGCGCCAGCAGCTGGGGGACAGGAGCCGCGTACGAGCAGTACTTC. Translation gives CASSWGTGAAYEQYF.

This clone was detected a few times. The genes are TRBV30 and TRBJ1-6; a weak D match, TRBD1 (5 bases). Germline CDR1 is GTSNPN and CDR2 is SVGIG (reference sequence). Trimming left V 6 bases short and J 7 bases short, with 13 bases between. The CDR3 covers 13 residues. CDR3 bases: TGTGCCTGCTCAGGGACTATCAATTCACCCCTCCACTTT. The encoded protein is CACSGTINSPLHF.

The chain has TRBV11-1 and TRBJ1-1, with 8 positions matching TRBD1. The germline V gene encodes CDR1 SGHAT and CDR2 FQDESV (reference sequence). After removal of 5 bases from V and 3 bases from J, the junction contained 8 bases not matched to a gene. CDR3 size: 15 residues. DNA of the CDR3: TGTGCCAGCAGCGCGGAACAGGGGGAACACACTGAAGCTTTCTTT. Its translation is CASSAEQGEHTEAFF.

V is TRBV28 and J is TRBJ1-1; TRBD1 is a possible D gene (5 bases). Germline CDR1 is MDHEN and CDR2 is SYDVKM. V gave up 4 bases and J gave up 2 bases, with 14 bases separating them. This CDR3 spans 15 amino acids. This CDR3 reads CASSSHGATNTEAFF. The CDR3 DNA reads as TGTGCCAGCAGTTCCCATGGGGCCACCAACACTGAAGCTTTCTTT.

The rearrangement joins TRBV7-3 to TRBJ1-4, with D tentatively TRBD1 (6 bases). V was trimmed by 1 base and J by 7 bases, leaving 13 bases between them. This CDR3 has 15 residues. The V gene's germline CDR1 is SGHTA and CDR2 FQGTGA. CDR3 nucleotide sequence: TGTGCCAGCAGCTTAATAGGGGGAGGGTGTGAAAAACTGTTTTTT. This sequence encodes CASSLIGGGCEKLFF.

The CDR3 DNA is TGCGCCAGCCGGGACAGCAACAATCAGCCCCAGCATTTT. Protein: CASRDSNNQPQHF. J is TRBJ1-5 and V is TRBV10-2; 7 nucleotides agree with TRBD1. The V segment lost 8 bases and the J segment 3 bases; nucleotides outside the gene matches: 4. The CDR3 is made up of 13 amino acids. The germline CDR1 and CDR2 sequences are WSHSY and SAAADI.

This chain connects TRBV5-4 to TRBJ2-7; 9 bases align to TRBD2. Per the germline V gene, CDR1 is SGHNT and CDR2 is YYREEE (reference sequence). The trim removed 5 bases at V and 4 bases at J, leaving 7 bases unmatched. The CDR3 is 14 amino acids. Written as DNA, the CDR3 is TGTGCCAGCAGTAGTAGCGGGAGCCTATACGAGCAGTACTTC. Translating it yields CASSSSGSLYEQYF.